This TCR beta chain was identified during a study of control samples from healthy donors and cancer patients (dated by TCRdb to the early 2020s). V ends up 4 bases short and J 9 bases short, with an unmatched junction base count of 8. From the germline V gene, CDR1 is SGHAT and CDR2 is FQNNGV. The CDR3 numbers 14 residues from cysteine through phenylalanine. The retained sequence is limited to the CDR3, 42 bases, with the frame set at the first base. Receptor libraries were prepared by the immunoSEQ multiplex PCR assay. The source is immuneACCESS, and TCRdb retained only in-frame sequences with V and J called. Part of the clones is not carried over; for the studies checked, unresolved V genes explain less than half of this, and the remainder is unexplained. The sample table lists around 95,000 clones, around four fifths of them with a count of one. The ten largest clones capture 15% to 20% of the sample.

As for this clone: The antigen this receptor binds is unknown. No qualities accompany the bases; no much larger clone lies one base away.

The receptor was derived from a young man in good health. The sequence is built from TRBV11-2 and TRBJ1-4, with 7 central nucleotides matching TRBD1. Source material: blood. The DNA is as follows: TGTGCCAGCAGCTCTACAGGGGTCCCAAAAAAACTGTTTTTT. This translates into CASSSTGVPKKLFF.